These T cell receptor beta chains were read from a single sample in a study of blood T cell repertoires in COVID-19. Assay used: immunoSEQ multiplex PCR; TCRdb lists only in-frame clones, some missing. The sample consists of approximately 310,000 clones, 80% to 90% of them appearing once. Material for sequencing was PBMCs or T cells enriched from blood (not recorded which). The receptor set was obtained from a man aged 30 to 45 who had recovered from COVID-19. Each CDR3 is given with its conserved first and last residue. D genes are given only for firm matches. Size is omitted from some rows. Given values are once, few, many or a class for expanded clones.

abundance	v_gene	j_gene	d_gene	CDR3aa	CDR3nt
.	TRBV7-2	TRBJ1-2	.	CASSLQLGGGGGYTF	TGTGCCAGCAGCTTACAATTAGGGGGTGGTGGGGGCTACACCTTC
.	TRBV6-5	TRBJ1-4	.	CASSYSSGGVNEKLFF	TGTGCCAGCAGTTACTCGTCTGGAGGAGTTAATGAAAAACTGTTTTTT
.	TRBV10-3	TRBJ2-2	TRBD2	CAISVAGANTGELFF	TGTGCCATCAGTGTAGCGGGGGCGAACACCGGGGAGCTGTTTTTT
.	TRBV10-3	TRBJ2-3	TRBD2	CAISESRGSDTQYF	TGTGCCATCAGTGAGTCGCGGGGGTCAGATACGCAGTATTTT
.	TRBV10-3	TRBJ1-5	TRBD1	CAISEGQGENQPQHF	TGTGCCATCAGTGAGGGGCAGGGGGAGAATCAGCCCCAGCATTTT
once	TRBV3-1/TRBV3-2	TRBJ1-3	TRBD1	CASSHRVLLQGSSGNTIYF	TGTGCCAGCAGCCACCGAGTCCTCTTACAGGGGAGTAGTGGAAACACCATATATTTT
once	TRBV18	TRBJ2-5	.	CASSPIYAGSAIETQYF	TGTGCCAGCTCACCAATTTACGCGGGATCCGCCATCGAGACCCAGTACTTC
once	TRBV9	TRBJ2-7	TRBD1	CASSGGQGVPYEQYF	TGTGCCAGCAGCGGAGGACAGGGAGTTCCTTACGAGCAGTACTTC
once	TRBV4-3	TRBJ1-2	.	CASSQERNTNYGYTF	TGCGCCAGCAGCCAAGAGAGGAACACAAACTATGGCTACACCTTC
.	TRBV6-5	TRBJ2-3	TRBD2	CATHAGGPTDTQYF	TGTGCCACTCATGCGGGGGGGCCGACAGATACGCAGTATTTT
.	TRBV4-3	TRBJ2-6	.	CASSQEAVSGANVLTF	TGCGCCAGCAGCCAAGAGGCCGTTTCTGGGGCCAACGTCCTGACTTTC
.	TRBV12-3/TRBV12-4	TRBJ2-1	.	CASSQRLRHEQFF	TGTGCCAGCAGTCAGCGACTACGTCATGAGCAGTTCTTC
.	TRBV5-1	TRBJ2-7	.	CASSPNSASYEQYF	TGCGCCAGCAGCCCCAACAGTGCTTCCTACGAGCAGTACTTC
.	TRBV27	TRBJ2-7	.	CASSKGLSEYEQYF	TGTGCCAGCAGCAAAGGACTCAGTGAGTACGAGCAGTACTTC
few	TRBV4-1	TRBJ1-2	.	CASSQGTGINGYTF	TGCGCCAGCAGCCAAGGAACAGGTATTAATGGCTACACCTTC
few	TRBV30	TRBJ1-3	.	CAWSQRQAGNTIYF	TGTGCCTGGAGTCAACGGCAGGCTGGAAACACCATATATTTT
.	TRBV19	TRBJ1-5	TRBD1	CASSKTGQGANQPQHF	TGTGCCAGTAGTAAAACAGGACAGGGGGCCAATCAGCCCCAGCATTTT
.	TRBV6-5	TRBJ1-6	TRBD1	CASSYDRDNSPLHF	TGTGCCAGCAGTTACGACAGGGACAATTCACCCCTCCACTTT
.	TRBV5-1	TRBJ1-2	.	CASSPQGPGYTF	TGCGCCAGCAGTCCTCAGGGTCCTGGCTACACCTTC
.	TRBV19	TRBJ2-5	TRBD1	CATRRTGNQETQYF	TGTGCCACCCGCCGGACAGGGAACCAAGAGACCCAGTACTTC
.	TRBV3-1/TRBV3-2	TRBJ1-3	TRBD1	CASRGDRGGNTIYF	TGTGCCAGCAGAGGAGACAGGGGGGGAAACACCATATATTTT
.	TRBV27	TRBJ2-2	.	CASSSANTGELFF	TGTGCCAGCTCAAGCGCGAACACCGGGGAGCTGTTTTTT
.	TRBV19	TRBJ1-4	.	CASTIPPQGREKLFF	TGTGCCAGTACGATCCCCCCCCAGGGGCGAGAAAAACTGTTTTTT
.	TRBV6-5	TRBJ1-1	.	CASRDTTVFVTEAFF	TGTGCCAGCAGGGATACGACAGTCTTCGTAACTGAAGCTTTCTTT
.	TRBV5-4	TRBJ1-6	TRBD1	CASRPYRGTNSPLHF	TGTGCCAGCAGGCCGTACAGGGGTACCAATTCACCCCTCCACTTT
.	TRBV6-5	TRBJ1-5	.	CASSLEGIGQPQHF	TGTGCCAGCAGCCTAGAGGGTATCGGTCAGCCCCAGCATTTT
.	TRBV15	TRBJ2-1	.	CATSRALEDEQFF	TGTGCCACCAGCAGAGCCCTAGAGGATGAGCAGTTCTTC
.	TRBV5-6	TRBJ2-5	.	CASSLGMEETQYF	TGTGCCAGCAGCTTGGGTATGGAGGAGACCCAGTACTTC
.	TRBV12-3/TRBV12-4	TRBJ2-1	TRBD1	CASSLTGINEQFF	TGTGCCAGCAGCTTGACAGGGATAAATGAGCAGTTCTTC
.	TRBV4-1	TRBJ2-7	.	CASSPRLEGTTYEQYF	TGCGCCAGCAGCCCCCGTTTGGAGGGGACCACCTACGAGCAGTACTTC
.	TRBV18	TRBJ1-2	TRBD1	CASSAGQGYGYTF	TGTGCCAGCTCAGCGGGACAGGGGTACGGCTACACCTTC